This TCR beta chain was recorded in a study of CD8 T cells in Susac syndrome. Across the whole study: There were five or six sequenced Susac syndrome patients with active disease and under 10 in remission.

Reverse transcription of about 0.5 to 1 ug RNA used random hexamers. The authors amplified TCR beta CDR3 across 54 Vbeta and 13 Jbeta using immunoSEQ multiplex PCR. TCRdb ran MiXCR on the immunoSEQ multiplex PCR reads and lists one entry per CDR3 protein. Of approximately 87,000 distinct CDR3 sequences in the sample, 90% to 97% were seen once. The CDR3 spans 14 residues. Germline V gene lookup returns CDR1 SGDLS and CDR2 YYNGEE. Deletions cut 4 bases from V and 0 bases from J, with 11 bases between. The receptor's source is a human donor with Susac syndrome. The rearrangement joins TRBV9 to TRBJ2-7; D is uncertain. The sequencing sample was made of CD8+ T cells from PBMCs. The CDR3 nucleotides are TGTGCCAGCAGCCCCTCTTTAAGCTCCTACGAGCAGTACTTC. Protein product: CASSPSLSSYEQYF.